The rows below give T cell receptor beta chains drawn from one sample of a study of PD-1 blockade in mismatch repair-deficient tumors. The data were produced by immunoSEQ multiplex PCR, yet TCRdb's version contains in-frame clones alone and is incomplete. The table records approximately 25,000 clones, 83% of them present only once. The source was peripheral blood, collected 12 weeks after starting pembrolizumab. The receptors here all came from an adult with mismatch repair-deficient cancer. Each CDR3 is given with its conserved first and last residue. D genes are given only for firm matches. Rows may omit the clone size; those that give it use once, few, many or a size class.

v_call	j_call	clone_size	d_call	cdr3_nt	cdr3_aa
TRBV13	TRBJ2-1	.	.	TGTGCCAGCACAACCCCTGTACAGTTAAATGAGCAGTTCTTC	CASTTPVQLNEQFF
TRBV11-2	TRBJ2-6	.	.	TGTGCCAGCAGCTGGGGCCCCTTTACATCTGGGGCCAACGTCCTGACTTTC	CASSWGPFTSGANVLTF
TRBV5-1	TRBJ2-3	.	.	TGCGCCAGCAGCTTACTGAGTATGATGGATACGCAGTATTTT	CASSLLSMMDTQYF
TRBV4-2	TRBJ2-5	.	TRBD1	TGTGCCAGCAGCCAAGATCGGGGACAGGGGGCAGAGACCCAGTACTTC	CASSQDRGQGAETQYF
TRBV7-9	TRBJ1-5	once	.	TGTGCCAGCAGCTTCGACTCGGGACCTAATCAGCCCCAGCATTTT	CASSFDSGPNQPQHF
TRBV7-9	TRBJ1-3	once	.	TGTGCCAGCAGCTCCGGCCGTGACACCATATATTTT	CASSSGRDTIYF
TRBV7-7	TRBJ2-3	once	.	TGTGCTAGCAGCCGGACAGTTACTAGCACAGATACGCAGTATTTT	CASSRTVTSTDTQYF
TRBV2	TRBJ2-5	.	TRBD1	TGTGCCAGCAGTGTACACAAGACAGGGGCGGATGAGACCCAGTACTTC	CASSVHKTGADETQYF
TRBV5-1	TRBJ2-1	.	.	TGCGCCAGCAGCCTAGGGCGGGTTAATGAGCAGTTCTTC	CASSLGRVNEQFF
TRBV28	TRBJ2-1	.	.	TGTGCCAGCAGCCGTTTATTTCCCGCGGCCAGGCAGGGACACCACAATGAGCAGTTCTTC	CASSRLFPAARQGHHNEQFF
TRBV5-6	TRBJ1-5	.	.	TGTGCCAGCAGCTTAGGAAGACAGAGCAATCAGCCCCAGCATTTT	CASSLGRQSNQPQHF
TRBV25-1	TRBJ2-3	.	.	TGTGCCAGCAGTGAATATAAAGGCGCTATCACAGATACGCAGTATTTT	CASSEYKGAITDTQYF
TRBV5-4	TRBJ2-3	.	.	TGTGCCAGCAGCTCTTGGGTGACGGGAGTTGGAGATACGCAGTATTTT	CASSSWVTGVGDTQYF
TRBV21-1	TRBJ2-4	.	.	TGTGCCAGCAGCAAAGAACAGGGGAGTGAGACCAAAAACATTCAGTACTTC	CASSKEQGSETKNIQYF
TRBV7-8	TRBJ1-5	.	TRBD1	TGTGCCAGCAGCTTACGGACAGGTTATCGGCATAGCAATCAGCCCCAGCATTTT	CASSLRTGYRHSNQPQHF
TRBV6-5	TRBJ2-4	.	.	TGTGCCAGCAGTTACGGGGCCATTCAGTACTTC	CASSYGAIQYF
TRBV15	TRBJ1-2	once	.	TGTGCCACCAGCGGTAGATCCCTCGTCTATGGCTACACCTTC	CATSGRSLVYGYTF
TRBV11-2	TRBJ1-1	.	TRBD1	TGTGCCAGCAGGCGACAGGGAGATCGGGCTGAAGCTTTCTTT	CASRRQGDRAEAFF